This T cell receptor (beta chain) was documented in a study of blood T cells in healthy people across ages. A sample-barcoded 5' primer and a J-beta primer mix were used in a second PCR of about 6 to 12 cycles. TCRdb passed the 5' RACE reads through MiXCR, listing each CDR3 protein once. This sample has about 900,000 distinct CDR3 sequences, with approximately 59% found just once. Germline CDR1 and CDR2: SGHTA and FQGNSA. The CDR3 is 16 residues long. The sequence was obtained from a man aged 30 to 45 in good health. What was sequenced was blood. This chain joins TRBV7-2 and TRBJ2-4; D could derive from TRBD1 or TRBD2 (5 bases each). With the DNA end fitting TRBJ2-7 better, the J assignment may be wrong. The CDR3 loop is CASSFTGTALGYEQYF. CDR3 sequence (DNA): TGTGCCAGCAGCTTCACCGGGACGGCCCTCGGCTACGAGCAGTACTTC.